The entry that follows covers one T cell receptor beta chain sequence. What antigen it recognizes has not been identified. Because it lacks the conserved phenylalanine or tryptophan at the end, this CDR3 is likely a read error. Ends included, the CDR3 has 13 residues. The sequence is cut down to CDR3 DNA, 39 bases in frame from base 1. V sheds 1 base and J sheds 5 bases, leaving 11 bases between their ends. CDR1 DFQATT and CDR2 SNEGSKA are derived from the germline V gene (reference sequence). Patients chosen for sequencing had shown expansion of CD8+CD57+ cells by flow cytometry. All patients had severe acquired aplastic anemia diagnosed by International Study of Aplastic Anemia and Agranulocytosis and Camitta criteria. Patients had received no therapy at the time of blood sampling. In the study, sorted CD4+ and CD8+ blood T cells from patients with severe aplastic anemia and from healthy subjects underwent deep sequencing of TCR repertoires. Patients were enrolled under clinicaltrials.gov protocols 00001620, 01623167, 00001397, 00071045, 00081523 and 00961064 in the USA. Ficoll-Paque density gradient centrifugation was used to isolate peripheral blood mononuclear cells. CD4+ and CD8+ T cells were sorted by FACS or magnetic beads before DNA extraction.

Profiling of TCR beta VDJ combinations and CDR3 sequences used genomic DNA as the template. An Illumina HiSeq 2000 was used for TCR repertoire sequencing. In the authors' own workflow: Repertoire assessment relied on Simpson's diversity index, CDR3 size and DJ length profiles, and TRBV/TRBJ rearrangement plots. The most abundant DNA sequence in the deep sequencing data was taken as the immunodominant clone. CDR3 amino acid sequences were screened for sharing across subjects and compared with published repertoires and the VDJdb database. TCRdb reanalyzed the raw reads on its own, using fastp at Q25 for trimming and MiXCR for clone calling, and kept in-frame beta chains. CDR3 protein sequences are deduplicated, and each keeps its most common genes and DNA. The V and J calls follow TCRdb's processing rather than the paper's. Counted in this sample were under 200,000 distinct CDR3 sequences; about two thirds of them appeared once. The ten top clones hold 35% to 50% of the sample.

This specimen comes from a study of CD8+CD57+ T cells in acquired aplastic anemia (dated by TCRdb to 2017 to 2018). Broadly, across the study: Extracted DNA from sorted CD4+ and CD8+ cells averaged 3.2 ug, ranging from roughly 0.17 to 27.4 ug. CD8+CD57+ expansion was defined as a frequency above the mean frequency observed in healthy subjects. What the study reported, not specific to this receptor: About 30 CD8+ CDR3 sequences were found to be shared between patients and controls, but these sequences appeared to be highly expressed in patients and within the immunodominant clones of the patients. Between patients and healthy controls, no significant difference in CD8+ Simpson's diversity was found (P=0.060).

Recombination joined TRBV20-1 with TRBJ1-1, and perhaps TRBD1 as D gene, on 5 matching bases. The sequencing sample was made of sorted CD4+, CD8+, or CD8+CD57+ T cells (not recorded which) from PBMCs. The TCR was taken from a human donor with aplastic anemia. The sequence in DNA is TGCAGTGCTAGAGGCGGGGGAGAAACTGAAGCTTTCTCT. It codes for CSARGGGETEAFS.